This T cell receptor beta chain was obtained from a study of blood T cell repertoires in COVID-19. Trimming at V came to 9 bases and at J to 0 bases, leaving 10 bases not matched to a gene. The CDR3 has 16 residues. Germline V gene lookup returns CDR1 LNHDA and CDR2 SQIVND (reference sequence). Repertoires were generated with immunoSEQ multiplex PCR, while TCRdb's copy carries only in-frame clones and drops some. The sample has about 300,000 clones; roughly 89% are singletons. The specimen sequenced was PBMCs or T cells enriched from blood (not recorded which). The V and J genes are TRBV19 and TRBJ2-4, with 8 bases aligning to TRBD1. The receptor's source is a man aged 55 to 70 who had recovered from COVID-19. The CDR3 loop reads CASQGADTLAKNIQYF. The CDR3, as DNA: TGTGCCAGCCAGGGGGCTGATACTCTAGCCAAAAACATTCAGTACTTC. The full variable domain, its missing parts supplied by reference TRBV19 and TRBJ2-4, is DGGITQSPKYLFRKEGQNVTLSCEQNLNHDAMYWYRQDPGQGLRLIYYSQIVNDFQKGDIAEGYSVSREKKESFPLTVTSAQKNPTAFYLCASQGADTLAKNIQYFGAGTRLSVL.